Shown below are 7 T cell receptor beta chains from a single sample sequenced in a study of blood T cell repertoires in COVID-19. The method was immunoSEQ multiplex PCR; TCRdb's version includes in-frame clones alone and lacks a portion of them. The sample has 100,000 to 110,000 clones, approximately 80% seen once. Sequencing was performed on peripheral blood. All receptors come from a man aged 65 to 79 with active or convalescent COVID-19.

The rearrangement joins TRBV19 to TRBJ1-1; maybe TRBD1 (6 bases). This CDR3 has 16 residues. Trimming took off 1 base at V and 4 bases at J, with 16 bases between the two ends. Germline V gives CDR1 LNHDA, CDR2 SQIVND (reference sequence). The CDR3 coding sequence is TGTGCCAGTAGTATAGGGCTAACAGGGTTGACCACTGAAGCTTTCTTT. This translates into CASSIGLTGLTTEAFF.

The V gene is TRBV2, the J gene TRBJ1-5; D call uncertain. The CDR3 is 13 residues long. Per the germline V gene, CDR1 is SNHLY and CDR2 is FYNNEI. The V gene lost 6 bases and the J gene lost 4 bases, with 10 bases spanning the gap. The CDR3 loop reads CASSARANQPQHF. Written as DNA, the CDR3 is TGTGCCAGCAGCGCCCGAGCGAATCAGCCCCAGCATTTT.

The gene calls are TRBV24-1 and TRBJ2-1, with TRBD2 matching over 12 bases. V trimming: 4 bases; J trimming: 9 bases; junction bases outside the gene matches: 12. The CDR3 has 17 residues. Germline CDR1 reads KGHDR; CDR2 reads SFDVKD. CDR3 sequence: CATSESDLAGGLREQFF. The CDR3 nucleotides are TGTGCCACCAGTGAGTCCGATCTAGCGGGAGGGCTGCGTGAGCAGTTCTTC.

The rearrangement links TRBV24-1 to TRBJ2-3; TRBD2 is a possible D gene (6 bases). V was cut by 4 bases and J by 8 bases, with 15 bases left in between. The CDR3 is 14 amino acids. Germline V gene lookup returns CDR1 KGHDR and CDR2 SFDVKD. In nucleotides, the CDR3 is TGTGCCACCAGTGACCCGGGGGTCTCCGGTACGCAGTATTTT. This encodes CATSDPGVSGTQYF.

The chain has TRBV18 and TRBJ2-5; 7 bases are shared with TRBD1. The germline V gene has CDR1 KGHSH and CDR2 LQKENI. The V segment lost 8 bases and the J segment 4 bases; nucleotides outside the gene matches: 7. This CDR3 is built from 13 residues. DNA for the CDR3: TGTGCCAGCCAGACAGGGCAGAGAGAGACCCAGTACTTC. Encoded protein: CASQTGQRETQYF.

The chain employs TRBV6-5 and TRBJ2-2, with D possibly TRBD1 on 5 matching bases. This CDR3 is built from 12 residues. CDR1 MNHEY and CDR2 SVGAGI come from the germline V gene. Trimming removed 10 bases from V and 4 bases from J, with 10 bases in between. CDR3: CATPDITGELFF. CDR3 DNA sequence: TGTGCCACCCCGGACATCACCGGGGAGCTGTTTTTT.

This clone was recorded once. This rearrangement joins TRBV4-1 to TRBJ2-2, with 8 bases aligning to TRBD2. CDR3 size: 15 residues. Germline V gene sequence: CDR1 MGHRA, CDR2 YSYEKL. Trimming took 4 bases from V and 3 from J; bases not matched to a gene: 4. The CDR3 nucleotides read TGCGCCAGCAGCCTCAGGACTAGCTACACCGGGGAGCTGTTTTTT. Its protein product is CASSLRTSYTGELFF.